Shown below are 22 T cell receptor beta chains from a single sample sequenced in a study of blood T cell repertoires in COVID-19. Libraries were prepared by immunoSEQ multiplex PCR; TCRdb keeps only in-frame clonotypes and omits some of them. The table shows around 170,000 clones, with around 67% occurring only once. Sequencing was done on a sample of peripheral blood. The source of these receptors is an elderly woman with acute or convalescent COVID-19.

The V gene is TRBV28, the J gene TRBJ1-1; no reliable D call. The CDR3 has 13 amino acids. The V gene lost 5 bases and the J gene lost 7 bases, with 14 bases spanning the gap. Germline-derived CDR1 and CDR2 are MDHEN and SYDVKM. CDR3 residues: CASSEAARYEAFF. The CDR3 coding sequence is TGTGCCAGCAGTGAAGCGGCGCGGTATGAAGCTTTCTTT.

This rearrangement joins TRBV29-1 to TRBJ1-1; D is uncertain. Germline V gene lookup returns CDR1 SQVTM and CDR2 ANQGSEA. This CDR3 is built from 14 residues. CDR3 amino acids: CSMSILAANTEAFF. In DNA, the CDR3 is TGCAGTATGTCGATTCTGGCGGCGAACACTGAAGCTTTCTTT.

As concerns this clone: Other DNA sequences in the same sample also yield this CDR3. The chain links TRBV10-3 to TRBJ2-4; D call uncertain. With 0 bases removed from V and 1 base from J, the gap between germline ends came to 10 bases. The CDR3 is 16 residues long. The germline V gene has CDR1 ENHRY and CDR2 SYGVKD. CDR3 sequence reads: CAISESGGVAKNIQYF. The CDR3 DNA sequence: TGTGCCATCAGTGAGTCAGGCGGAGTGGCCAAAAACATTCAGTACTTC.

The V gene is TRBV7-2, the J gene TRBJ2-2; TRBD1 might be the D (5 bases). CDR1 and CDR2 from the germline V gene are SGHTA and FQGNSA. The CDR3 has 18 amino acids. With 3 bases removed from V and 4 bases from J, the gap between germline ends came to 21 bases. The CDR3 spells CASSFSDPQGLGTGELFF. CDR3 sequence (DNA): TGTGCCAGCAGCTTTTCAGATCCCCAGGGTCTGGGCACCGGGGAGCTGTTTTTT.

J is TRBJ2-5 and V is TRBV5-4, with 9 bases lining up with TRBD1. The germline V gene encodes CDR1 SGHNT and CDR2 YYREEE (reference sequence). The CDR3 runs 14 residues. V shed 1 base and J 4 bases; nucleotides not matched to a gene: 2. CDR3 sequence: CASSLQQGAETQYF. The CDR3 DNA sequence: TGTGCCAGCAGCTTGCAACAGGGGGCAGAGACCCAGTACTTC.

The rearrangement links TRBV19 to TRBJ2-5; 9 positions match TRBD1. V gave up 6 bases and J gave up 4 bases; unmatched junction bases: 6. In germline, CDR1 is LNHDA, CDR2 SQIVND (reference sequence). CDR3 size: 14 residues. Here the CDR3 reads CASSQTGGGETQYF. For the CDR3, the DNA is TGTGCCAGTAGCCAGACAGGGGGGGGAGAGACCCAGTACTTC. The full variable domain, completed using reference TRBV19 and TRBJ2-5, is DGGITQSPKYLFRKEGQNVTLSCEQNLNHDAMYWYRQDPGQGLRLIYYSQIVNDFQKGDIAEGYSVSREKKESFPLTVTSAQKNPTAFYLCASSQTGGGETQYFGPGTRLLVL.

This clone was counted between two and nine times. This rearrangement joins TRBV19 to TRBJ2-1, with 9 bases identical to TRBD2. V shed 0 bases and J 3 bases; nucleotides not matched to a gene: 6. This CDR3 has 17 residues. Germline assignment: CDR1 LNHDA and CDR2 SQIVND (reference sequence). In nucleotides, the CDR3 is TGTGCCAGTAGTATAGAATTGACTAGCGGACTCTACAATGAGCAGTTCTTC. It specifies CASSIELTSGLYNEQFF.

The chain uses TRBV11-3 and TRBJ2-7; the D is unclear. Germline V gene lookup returns CDR1 SGHNT and CDR2 YENEEA. The V end was cut by 1 base, the J end by 2 bases, with 12 bases between. CDR3 length equals 15 residues. CDR3 protein: CASSLGPPSAYEQYF. The DNA for the CDR3 is TGTGCCAGCAGCTTAGGGCCGCCCTCTGCCTACGAGCAGTACTTC.

This chain links TRBV2 with TRBJ2-7, with 8 bases aligning to TRBD2. This CDR3 region has 15 residues. Trimming took 0 bases from V and 7 from J; bases not matched to a gene: 8. The germline V gene has CDR1 SNHLY and CDR2 FYNNEI. The chain's CDR3 is CASSEAPRLAQEQYF. The CDR3 DNA reads as TGTGCCAGCAGTGAAGCGCCGAGACTAGCGCAAGAGCAGTACTTC.

The count of this clone is one. The V call is TRBV19, the J call TRBJ1-5; TRBD1 might be the D (6 bases). This CDR3 is 18 amino acids long. Trimming pared 5 bases from V and 10 bases from J, leaving 30 bases between. Germline-derived CDR1 and CDR2 are LNHDA and SQIVND (reference sequence). CDR3 region: CASSANRDIAYSNRPQHF. The CDR3 DNA follows: TGTGCCAGTAGTGCAAACCGGGACATTGCTTATAGCAATCGACCCCAGCATTTT.

The chain is built from TRBV5-1 and TRBJ2-3; 7 positions match TRBD2. The length of the CDR3 is 14 residues. CDR1 and CDR2 (germline): SGHRS, YFSETQ. The V segment lost 1 base and the J segment 11 bases; nucleotides outside the gene matches: 10. CDR3 amino acids: CASSLWEGTGGQYF. CDR3 nucleotide sequence: TGCGCCAGCAGCTTGTGGGAGGGAACCGGTGGGCAGTATTTT.

The chain carries TRBV7-9 and TRBJ2-1, with D perhaps TRBD1 (5 bases). The CDR3 extends over 14 amino acids. The ends were cut back, 7 bases at V and 8 bases at J, with 18 bases in the middle. Germline CDR1 is SEHNR and CDR2 is FQNEAQ (reference sequence). The CDR3 nucleotides are TGTGCCAGCACATTCCAGGACACCGGAGATGAGCAGTTCTTC. It encodes CASTFQDTGDEQFF.

V and J are TRBV5-1 and TRBJ2-5, with 11 bases lining up with TRBD1. This CDR3 has 16 amino acids. CDR1 and CDR2 from the germline V gene are SGHRS and YFSETQ. V was pared by 4 bases and J by 0 bases, with 5 bases of the junction left unmatched. DNA for the CDR3: TGCGCCAGCAGCATAGGACAGGGGGCTAACCAAGAGACCCAGTACTTC. Translating gives CASSIGQGANQETQYF.

V gene TRBV5-1 combines with J gene TRBJ2-7, with D possibly TRBD2 on 5 matching bases. The CDR3 totals 14 residues. V shed 0 bases and J shed 3 bases, with 10 bases lying between them. The V gene's germline CDR1 is SGHRS and CDR2 YFSETQ. The CDR3 loop reads CASSLVPGFYEQYF. For the CDR3, the DNA is TGCGCCAGCAGCTTGGTACCGGGATTCTACGAGCAGTACTTC. The entire variable domain, with the rest obtained from reference TRBV5-1 and TRBJ2-7, is as follows: KAGVTQTPRYLIKTRGQQVTLSCSPISGHRSVSWYQQTPGQGLQFLFEYFSETQRNKGNFPGRFSGRQFSNSRSEMNVSTLELGDSALYLCASSLVPGFYEQYFGPGTRLTVT.

The CDR3 protein is CASSDLDPRGSPLHF. The CDR3 nucleotides are TGTGCCAGCAGTGACCTCGACCCACGGGGTTCACCCCTCCACTTT. The J gene is TRBJ1-6, the V gene TRBV6-1; D is unresolved. V was clipped by 3 bases and J by 9 bases, with 15 bases between them. Germline V gene lookup returns CDR1 MNHNS and CDR2 SASEGT. The CDR3 has 15 amino acids.

About this clone itself: The same CDR3 can be traced to other DNA sequences in this sample. The chain recombines TRBV30 with TRBJ1-1; no clear D. This CDR3 has 12 residues. V was clipped by 2 bases and J by 0 bases, with 4 bases between them. CDR1 and CDR2 from the germline V gene are GTSNPN and SVGIG (reference sequence). In nucleotides, the CDR3 is TGTGCCTGGAGTCCCATGAACACTGAAGCTTTCTTT. Residues: CAWSPMNTEAFF.

This clone was found a few times. The V gene is TRBV7-8, the J gene TRBJ2-7, with D possibly being TRBD1 (5 bases). Deletions cut 1 base from V and 1 base from J, with 11 bases between. Germline CDR1 is SGHVS and CDR2 is FQNEAQ. The CDR3 is 15 amino acids. The CDR3 nucleotides read TGTGCCAGCAGCTTAGTAACTCACAGGTCCTACGAGCAGTACTTC. Its translation is CASSLVTHRSYEQYF.

This chain connects TRBV19 to TRBJ1-5; tentative D call: TRBD1 (5 bases). The CDR3 is 14 residues long. V lost 7 bases to trimming and J lost 3 bases, with 13 bases between them. The V gene's germline CDR1 is LNHDA and CDR2 SQIVND (reference sequence). The CDR3, as DNA: TGTGCCAGTACAGGGTTGGACTACAATCAGCCCCAGCATTTT. The encoded protein is CASTGLDYNQPQHF.

The chain has TRBV6-1 and TRBJ2-1; TRBD1 matches 8 bases. V lost 0 bases, J lost 3 bases, and 4 bases stayed unmatched. The germline CDR1 and CDR2 sequences are MNHNS and SASEGT. There are 16 residues in the CDR3. DNA for the CDR3: TGTGCCAGCAGTGAAGCTGAGGGACAGGACTACAATGAGCAGTTCTTC. Its translation is CASSEAEGQDYNEQFF.

The rearrangement joins TRBV4-3 to TRBJ2-7; D is possibly TRBD2 (6 bases). Germline V gives CDR1 LGHNA, CDR2 YSLEER. V was shortened by 0 bases and J by 6 bases, with 9 bases between the two germline ends. This CDR3 is built from 13 residues. CDR3: CASSQESGGEQYF. The CDR3, as DNA: TGCGCCAGCAGCCAAGAATCCGGGGGCGAGCAGTACTTC.

J is TRBJ1-2 and V is TRBV28, with TRBD1 matching 8 bases. The V segment lost 5 bases and the J segment 8 bases; nucleotides outside the gene matches: 7. The V gene's germline CDR1 is MDHEN and CDR2 SYDVKM. This CDR3 contains 13 residues. The CDR3 sequence is CASSTRTGFGYTF. DNA for the CDR3: TGTGCCAGCAGTACCCGGACAGGGTTCGGCTACACCTTC.

Ten or more counts support this clone. J is TRBJ1-1 and V is TRBV5-8; 8 bases line up with TRBD1. Germline lookup yields CDR1 SGHTS and CDR2 YDEGEE. The CDR3 is 14 residues long. V dropped 2 bases and J dropped 4; count of bases not matched to a gene: 4. In nucleotides, the CDR3 is TGTGCCAGCAGCTTCACAGGGGGGCTCACTGAAGCTTTCTTT. The encoded protein is CASSFTGGLTEAFF.